Following are 9 T cell receptor beta chains from one sample sequenced in a study of blood T cells in healthy people across ages. A second PCR of about 7 to 11 cycles used a sample-barcoded 5' primer and a J-beta primer mix. TCRdb reprocessed the 5' RACE reads with MiXCR, giving one entry per CDR3 protein. This table holds hundreds of thousands of distinct CDR3 sequences, roughly three fifths found once. Sequenced input: blood. These receptors all come from a man in his 60s in good health.

The J gene is TRBJ2-5, the V gene TRBV25-1; D may be TRBD1 (6 bases). V was clipped by 5 bases and J by 0 bases, with 10 bases between them. The CDR3 length is 14 residues. CDR1 and CDR2 from the germline V gene are MGHDK and SYGVNS. The CDR3 is CASSPDRYQETQYF. CDR3 nucleotides: TGTGCCAGCAGTCCTGACAGGTACCAAGAGACCCAGTACTTC.

Only a few counts were recorded for this clonotype. The gene calls are TRBV27 and TRBJ1-2, with D unresolved. Deletions cut 6 bases from V and 6 bases from J, with 8 bases between. The CDR3 is made up of 11 amino acids. Germline V gives CDR1 MNHEY, CDR2 SMNVEV (reference sequence). The DNA for the CDR3 is TGTGCCAGCAGAACGTTCGATGGCTACACCTTC. Amino acid sequence: CASRTFDGYTF.

The CDR3 is CASSTSPTAQSIQYF. The CDR3 DNA reads as TGCGCCAGCAGCACCTCGCCGACAGCCCAAAGCATCCAGTACTTC. The chain is built from TRBV5-1 and TRBJ2-5; D might be TRBD1 (5 bases). The germline CDR1 and CDR2 sequences are SGHRS and YFSETQ. Trimming left V 4 bases short and J 10 bases short, with 23 bases between. The CDR3 sequence is 15 residues long.

The V call is TRBV20-1, the J call TRBJ2-1; 11 nucleotides align to TRBD1. Germline-derived CDR1 and CDR2 are DFQATT and SNEGSKA (reference sequence). The V segment lost 0 bases and the J segment 2 bases; nucleotides outside the gene matches: 3. The CDR3 consists of 16 residues. In nucleotides, the CDR3 is TGCAGTGCTAGAGATGGGGACAGGGGGGCCTACAATGAGCAGTTCTTC. Protein product: CSARDGDRGAYNEQFF.

This clonotype has a single count. For the CDR3, the DNA is TGTGCCAGCAGCTCATCCGACACTCCCTCCTACGAGCAGTACTTC. This gives the protein CASSSSDTPSYEQYF. The rearrangement links TRBV5-4 to TRBJ2-7; no clear D gene. The CDR3 sequence is 15 residues long. Between the trimmed V and J ends, which lost 3 bases and 0 bases, there was a span of 13 bases. From germline, CDR1 is SGHNT and CDR2 YYREEE (reference sequence).

The J gene is TRBJ1-5, the V gene TRBV7-9; D is uncertain. CDR3 length: 14 amino acids. Looked up from germline, CDR1 is SEHNR and CDR2 is FQNEAQ (reference sequence). V was clipped by 0 bases and J by 5 bases, with 8 bases between them. The CDR3 reads CASSLAIGDQPQHF. DNA of the CDR3: TGTGCCAGCAGCTTAGCGATCGGGGATCAGCCCCAGCATTTT.

The chain carries TRBV5-1 and TRBJ2-4, with 9 bases fitting TRBD1. The V gene end was trimmed by 4 bases and the J gene end by 13 bases; junction bases not matched to a gene: 12. Per the germline V gene, CDR1 is SGHRS and CDR2 is YFSETQ. The CDR3 has 14 amino acids. This CDR3 is CASSEGQGDREQYF. The CDR3 nucleotides read TGCGCCAGCAGCGAGGGACAGGGCGATCGGGAGCAGTACTTC.

In its sample, this clonotype was seen a few times. The chain joins TRBV7-9 to TRBJ1-6; D unclear. This CDR3 is 12 amino acids long. The germline V gene has CDR1 SEHNR and CDR2 FQNEAQ (reference sequence). V lost 4 bases to trimming and J lost 11 bases, with 9 bases between them. The CDR3, as DNA: TGTGCCAGCAGCTCGCCCGGGGCACCCCTCCACTTT. Encoded protein: CASSSPGAPLHF.

To note about this clonotype: Since a much larger clone is just one base distant, this may be a read error. The chain joins TRBV20-1 to TRBJ1-2; 11 nucleotides line up with TRBD1. Germline V gives CDR1 DFQATT, CDR2 SNEGSKA (reference sequence). This CDR3 region has 15 residues. The CDR3, as DNA: TGCAGTGCTGTACCGCCGGGACAGGGGGTCTTTGGCTGCACCTTC. Translating it yields CSAVPPGQGVFGCTF.